This TCR beta chain comes out of a study of blood T cell repertoires in COVID-19. Method: immunoSEQ multiplex PCR; TCRdb's copy keeps in-frame clones and lacks some. The table shows about 270,000 clones, with roughly 90% occurring only once. The clonotype comes from a man aged 35-49 years who had been exposed to COVID-19. The sequenced sample was PBMCs or T cells enriched from blood (not recorded which).

CDR3 DNA: TGCGCCAGCAGTGAGTCGTCGAGGACTGAAGCTTTCTTT. Residues: CASSESSRTEAFF. J is TRBJ1-1 and V is TRBV10-2, with D unresolved. This CDR3 is built from 13 residues. Trimming shortened V by 0 bases and J by 5 bases, and 7 bases separated the two germline ends. CDR1 is WSHSY and CDR2 is SAAADI in the germline V gene.